This T cell receptor beta chain was observed in a study of cytomegalovirus exposure and HLA in healthy donors. Whole-study results and caveats: Among TCR beta chains of equal frequency, HLA-associated ones were more clonally expanded in a later analysis. Researchers counted roughly 160 TCR beta chains as cytomegalovirus-associated. Many donors carried some public TCRs, although rarity characterized most TCR sequences.

The CDR3 totals 19 residues. J was trimmed by 0 bases and V by 5 bases; bases with no gene match: 12. Unrecorded immune exposure was likely among donors, who were nominally healthy when sampled. It was with 60 Vbeta and 13 Jbeta primers that the PCR ran. Sequenced by immunoSEQ multiplex PCR; TCRdb stores in-frame clones only, minus some. The table shows roughly 100,000 clones, with over 70% occurring only once. Regarding this clone: Its specificity is not known.

The chain combines TRBV6-7 with TRBJ2-1; 11 bases agree with TRBD1. TRBV6-7 falls under the ORF class, with uncertain function. Material: PBMCs. The source is a man younger than 35 in good health and CMV-seropositive. The CDR3 DNA reads as TGTGCCAGCAGTCAGGACAGGGGGCGAGACCTTAGCTCCTACAATGAGCAGTTCTTC. Translated, it gives CASSQDRGRDLSSYNEQFF.